This note documents a single T cell receptor (beta chain) sequence. This entry belongs to a study of shared clonotypes between healthy human individuals. V gave up 7 bases and J gave up 0 bases, with 13 bases separating them. The CDR3 totals 15 residues. Germline loops: CDR1 LNHDA, CDR2 SQIVND (reference sequence). The table came from immunoSEQ multiplex PCR; TCRdb's copy has only in-frame clones and leaves some out. In the table there are approximately 620,000 clones, around 97% of which are singletons. This TCR was sampled from a woman in her 30s in good health. Source material: naive CD4+ T cells sorted from blood. Described subset: CD45RA+ positively selected. The chain has TRBV19 and TRBJ1-5; no clear D. The CDR3 here is CASNVGEYSNQPQHF. CDR3 sequence (DNA): TGTGCCAGTAACGTGGGAGAGTATAGCAATCAGCCCCAGCATTTT. The full variable domain, completed using reference TRBV19 and TRBJ1-5, is DGGITQSPKYLFRKEGQNVTLSCEQNLNHDAMYWYRQDPGQGLRLIYYSQIVNDFQKGDIAEGYSVSREKKESFPLTVTSAQKNPTAFYLCASNVGEYSNQPQHFGDGTRLSIL.